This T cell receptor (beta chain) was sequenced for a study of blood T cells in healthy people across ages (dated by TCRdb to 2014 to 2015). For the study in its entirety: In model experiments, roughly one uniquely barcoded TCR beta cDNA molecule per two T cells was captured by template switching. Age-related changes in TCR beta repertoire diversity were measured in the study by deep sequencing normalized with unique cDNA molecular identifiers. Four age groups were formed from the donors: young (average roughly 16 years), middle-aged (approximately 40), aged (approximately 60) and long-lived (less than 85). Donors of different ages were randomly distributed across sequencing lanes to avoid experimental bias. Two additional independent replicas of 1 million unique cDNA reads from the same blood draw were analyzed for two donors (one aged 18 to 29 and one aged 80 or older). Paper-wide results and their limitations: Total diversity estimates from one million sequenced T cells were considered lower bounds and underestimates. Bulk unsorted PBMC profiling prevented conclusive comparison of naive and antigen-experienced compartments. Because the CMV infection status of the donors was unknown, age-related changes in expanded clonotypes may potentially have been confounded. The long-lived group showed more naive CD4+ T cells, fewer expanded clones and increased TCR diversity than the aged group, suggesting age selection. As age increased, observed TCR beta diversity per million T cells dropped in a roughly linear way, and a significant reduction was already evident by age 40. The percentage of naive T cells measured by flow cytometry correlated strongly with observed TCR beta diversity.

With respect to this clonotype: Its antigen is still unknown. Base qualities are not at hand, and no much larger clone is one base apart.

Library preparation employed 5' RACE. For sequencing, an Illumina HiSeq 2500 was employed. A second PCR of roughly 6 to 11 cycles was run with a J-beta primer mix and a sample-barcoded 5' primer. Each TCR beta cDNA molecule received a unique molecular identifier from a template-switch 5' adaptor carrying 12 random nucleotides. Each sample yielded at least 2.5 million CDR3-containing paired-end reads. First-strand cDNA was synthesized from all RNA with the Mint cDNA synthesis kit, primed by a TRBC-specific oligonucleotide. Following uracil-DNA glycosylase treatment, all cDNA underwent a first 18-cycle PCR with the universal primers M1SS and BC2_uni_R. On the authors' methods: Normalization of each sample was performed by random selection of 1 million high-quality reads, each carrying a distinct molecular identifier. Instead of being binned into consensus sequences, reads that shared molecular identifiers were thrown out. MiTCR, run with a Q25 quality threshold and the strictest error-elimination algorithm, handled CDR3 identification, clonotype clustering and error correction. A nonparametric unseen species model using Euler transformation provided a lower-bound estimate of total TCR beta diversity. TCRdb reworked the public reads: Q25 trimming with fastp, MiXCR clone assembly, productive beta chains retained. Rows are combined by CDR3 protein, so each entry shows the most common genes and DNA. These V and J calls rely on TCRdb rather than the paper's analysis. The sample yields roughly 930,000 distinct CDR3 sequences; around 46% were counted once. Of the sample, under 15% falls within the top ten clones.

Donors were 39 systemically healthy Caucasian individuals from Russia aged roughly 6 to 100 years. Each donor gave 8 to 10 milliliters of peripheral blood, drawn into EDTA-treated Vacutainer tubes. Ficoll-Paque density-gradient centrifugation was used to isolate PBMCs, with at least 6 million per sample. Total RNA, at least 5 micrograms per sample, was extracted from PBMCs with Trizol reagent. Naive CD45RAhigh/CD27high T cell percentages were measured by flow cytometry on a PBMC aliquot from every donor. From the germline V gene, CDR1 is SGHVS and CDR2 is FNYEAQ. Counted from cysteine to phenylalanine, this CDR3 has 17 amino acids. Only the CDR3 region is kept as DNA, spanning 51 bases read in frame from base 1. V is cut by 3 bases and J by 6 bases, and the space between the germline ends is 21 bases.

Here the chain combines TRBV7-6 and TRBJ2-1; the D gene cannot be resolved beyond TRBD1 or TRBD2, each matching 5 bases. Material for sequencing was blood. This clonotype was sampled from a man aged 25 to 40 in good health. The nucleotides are TGTGCCAGCAGCTTGAGGACATGGGCTAGCATATTCAATGAGCAGTTCTTC. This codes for CASSLRTWASIFNEQFF.